This T cell receptor beta chain was sequenced during a study of blood T cell repertoires in COVID-19. Study-level information: Sources were T cells, B-cell-depleted T cells, or PBMCs; the material itself was cDNA or gDNA.

Source study methods: It was from reference gene primer amplification that nucleated cell counts were estimated. Here immunoSEQ multiplex PCR was the method, and the copy in TCRdb shows in-frame clones only, minus some. Clone size and V and J calls were adopted from that table, with D and trimming inferred from the DNA. The sample lists 400,000 to 450,000 clones, roughly 87% occurring once. CDR3 size: 15 residues. CDR1 KGHSH and CDR2 LQKENI come from the germline V gene. V was shortened by 4 bases and J by 0 bases, with 12 bases between the two germline ends. The V call is TRBV18, the J call TRBJ1-1, with D perhaps TRBD1 (5 bases). Sequencing input: PBMCs or T cells enriched from blood (not recorded which). The sequence was obtained from a man between 18 and 29 years old who had recovered from COVID-19. CDR3 coding DNA: TGTGCCAGCTCACTCGACAGCTCCCTGAACACTGAAGCTTTCTTT. Protein sequence: CASSLDSSLNTEAFF.